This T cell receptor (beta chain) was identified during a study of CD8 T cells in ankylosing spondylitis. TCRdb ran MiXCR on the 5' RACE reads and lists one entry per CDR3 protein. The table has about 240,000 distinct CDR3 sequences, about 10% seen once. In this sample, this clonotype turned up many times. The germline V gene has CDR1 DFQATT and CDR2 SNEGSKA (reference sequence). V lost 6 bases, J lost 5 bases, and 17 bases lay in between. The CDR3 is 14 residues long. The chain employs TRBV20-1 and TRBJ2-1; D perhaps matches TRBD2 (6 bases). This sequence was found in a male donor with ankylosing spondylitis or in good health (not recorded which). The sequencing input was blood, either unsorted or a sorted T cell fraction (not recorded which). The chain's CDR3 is CSAAKGRGNNEQFF. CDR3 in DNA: TGCAGTGCCGCAAAAGGGCGGGGCAACAATGAGCAGTTCTTC.